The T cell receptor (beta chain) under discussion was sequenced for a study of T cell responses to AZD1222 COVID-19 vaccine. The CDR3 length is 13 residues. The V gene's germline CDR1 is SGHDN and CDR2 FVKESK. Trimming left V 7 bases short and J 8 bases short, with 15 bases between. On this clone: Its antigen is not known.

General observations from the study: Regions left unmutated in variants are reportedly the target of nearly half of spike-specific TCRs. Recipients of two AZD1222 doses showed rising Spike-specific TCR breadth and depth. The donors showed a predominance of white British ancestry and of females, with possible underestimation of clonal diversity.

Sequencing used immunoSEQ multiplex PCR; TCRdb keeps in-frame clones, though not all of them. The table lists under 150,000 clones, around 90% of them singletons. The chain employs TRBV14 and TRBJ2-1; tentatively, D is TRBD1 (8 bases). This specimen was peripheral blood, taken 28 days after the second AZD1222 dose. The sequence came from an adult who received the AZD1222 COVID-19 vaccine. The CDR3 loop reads CASNRGGYYEQFF. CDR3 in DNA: TGTGCCAGCAACAGGGGGGGGTATTATGAGCAGTTCTTC.